The 8 T cell receptor beta chains given below trace back to one sample, sequenced in a study of T cells in Graves' hyperthyroidism and ophthalmopathy. TCR beta CDR3 regions were amplified from RNA transcripts. The TCR CDR3 first-round RT-PCR relied on the HTBI primer set. MiXCR, applied by TCRdb to the multiplex PCR reads, yields one record per CDR3 protein. The data contain 700,000 to 950,000 distinct CDR3 sequences, just over 35% of them singletons. The sample was blood. The source of these receptors is a woman between 35 and 50 years old with Graves' hyperthyroidism.

The chain couples TRBV2 to TRBJ1-1; unclear D gene. Trimming stripped 5 bases from V and 1 base from J, with 14 bases between. This CDR3 is 15 amino acids long. Looked up from germline, CDR1 is SNHLY and CDR2 is FYNNEI. The CDR3: CASSPQPQGNTEAFF. CDR3 DNA: TGTGCCAGCAGTCCTCAACCCCAAGGGAACACTGAAGCTTTCTTT. The variable domain in full, with the rest retrieved from reference TRBV2 and TRBJ1-1, is EPEVTQTPSHQVTQMGQEVILRCVPISNHLYFYWYRQILGQKVEFLVSFYNNEISEKSEIFDDQFSVERPDGSNFTLKIRSTKLEDSAMYFCASSPQPQGNTEAFFGQGTRLTVV.

This sequence joins TRBV10-3 and TRBJ1-1, with no clear D. V was clipped by 5 bases and J by 4 bases, with 8 bases between them. This CDR3 comprises 12 residues. CDR1 and CDR2 (germline): ENHRY, SYGVKD. This CDR3 reads CAISPTPTEAFF. Here the CDR3 DNA reads TGTGCCATCAGTCCTACCCCCACTGAAGCTTTCTTT.

This clonotype turned up a few times. The rearrangement joins TRBV6-1 to TRBJ1-6; 9 nucleotides match TRBD1. Germline CDR1 MNHNS, CDR2 SASEGT. The CDR3 spans 16 residues. V lost 4 bases and J lost 6; bases outside the gene matches: 7. CDR3 sequence reads: CASSGRTGEFNSPLHF. The CDR3 DNA reads TGTGCCAGCAGTGGCCGGACAGGGGAATTTAATTCACCCCTCCACTTT.

The chain is built from TRBV20-1 and TRBJ1-4; the D gene is possibly TRBD1 (5 bases). The CDR3 consists of 14 residues. CDR1 is DFQATT, CDR2 SNEGSKA, per germline (reference sequence). The germline V and J ends were trimmed by 5 bases and 4 bases, with 14 bases remaining between them. The CDR3 spells CSARTGGLNEKLFF. The DNA of the CDR3 is TGCAGTGCTCGAACGGGGGGTCTTAATGAAAAACTGTTTTTT.

This clonotype was detected ten times or more. V and J are TRBV12-3 or TRBV12-4 and TRBJ2-6; the D is unclear. V was shortened by 6 bases and J by 4 bases, with 7 bases between the two germline ends. CDR3 size: 13 residues. The DNA for the CDR3 is TGTGCCAGCAGCGTCGTGGGGGCCAACGTCCTGACTTTC. It yields the protein CASSVVGANVLTF.

This clonotype was counted many times. This chain connects TRBV5-1 to TRBJ2-7; D is uncertain. Trimming took off 4 bases at V and 0 bases at J, with 8 bases between the two ends. From germline, CDR1 is SGHRS and CDR2 YFSETQ. This CDR3 contains 13 residues. This CDR3 reads CASSPRHSYEQYF. Here the CDR3 DNA reads TGCGCCAGCAGCCCGCGCCACTCCTACGAGCAGTACTTC.

The chain combines TRBV19 with TRBJ1-3; D gene unclear. The CDR3 has 16 amino acids. Per germline, CDR1 LNHDA and CDR2 SQIVND (reference sequence). Trimming removed 6 bases from V and 0 bases from J, with 15 bases in between. CDR3 bases: TGTGCCAGTAGCCCGCTCTCAGGAGGCTCTGGAAACACCATATATTTT. Encoded protein: CASSPLSGGSGNTIYF.

This clonotype occurred many times. The genes are TRBV29-1 and TRBJ1-1; D is undetermined. Trimming removed 6 bases at V and 5 bases at J, with 13 bases between. The CDR3 consists of 12 residues. Germline CDR1 is SQVTM and CDR2 is ANQGSEA. The CDR3 DNA reads as TGCAGCGTCGAGTTGGGGAGGACTGAAGCTTTCTTT. Translated: CSVELGRTEAFF.